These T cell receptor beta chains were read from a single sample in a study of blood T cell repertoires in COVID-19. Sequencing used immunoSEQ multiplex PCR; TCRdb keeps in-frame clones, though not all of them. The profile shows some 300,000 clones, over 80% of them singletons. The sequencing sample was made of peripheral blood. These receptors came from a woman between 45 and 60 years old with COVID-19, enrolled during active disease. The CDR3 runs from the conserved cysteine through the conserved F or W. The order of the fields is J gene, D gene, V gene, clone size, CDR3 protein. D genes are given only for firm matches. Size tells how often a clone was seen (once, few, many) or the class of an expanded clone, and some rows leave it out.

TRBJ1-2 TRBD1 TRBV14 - CASSRPDRGIYGYTF
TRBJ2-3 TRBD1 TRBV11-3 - CASSSRTGVDTQYF
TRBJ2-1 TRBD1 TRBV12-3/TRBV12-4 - CASGQVYNEQFF
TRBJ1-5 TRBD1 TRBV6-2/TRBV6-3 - CASSGTGSSSNQPQHF
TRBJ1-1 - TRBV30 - CACTDRHTEAFF
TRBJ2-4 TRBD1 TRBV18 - CASSPLGQGDIQYF
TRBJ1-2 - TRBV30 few CAWSTGSSLGYGYTF
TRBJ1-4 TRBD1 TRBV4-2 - CASSRSGSTGETVQELFF
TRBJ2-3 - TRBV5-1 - CASSLPWIEGTDTQYF
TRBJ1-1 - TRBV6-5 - CATSRATGNTEAFF
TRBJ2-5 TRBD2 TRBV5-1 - CASSRLAETQYF
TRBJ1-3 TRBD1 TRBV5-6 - CASSLRTGAGGNTIYF
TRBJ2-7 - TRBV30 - CAWSFKGSGTSYEQYF
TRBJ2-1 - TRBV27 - CASSSASGFNEQFF
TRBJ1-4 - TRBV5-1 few CASSLAGNEKLFF
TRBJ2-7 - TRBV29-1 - CSVVEGTYEQYF
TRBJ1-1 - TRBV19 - CASSDWGGNTEAFF
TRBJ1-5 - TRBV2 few CASSQDDRTLRHF